These 14 T cell receptor beta chains share one sample of origin, sequenced in a study of T-cell memory formation after mild COVID-19 (dated by TCRdb to the early 2020s). The method behind the library was 5' RACE. The instrument was an Illumina NovaSeq 6000. TCRdb reprocessed the public reads (quality trimming at Q25 with fastp, clone calling with MiXCR) and kept in-frame beta chains. Each record represents a unique CDR3 protein, reported with the most common genes and DNA among its rows. The sample records 500,000 to 600,000 distinct CDR3 sequences, roughly 17% of which are singletons. The leading ten clones occupy around 12% of the sample. Sequencing was carried out using PBMCs or a T cell subset sorted from them (not recorded which). The receptors were sampled from an adult woman who had mild COVID-19 (a few samples of this study predate the infection). The sample titles of this study are shuffled in the database, so cell type and time point are left out; the donor was told from shared clones.

In this sample, this clonotype turned up a few times. The CDR3: CASSLAVGEQYF. The CDR3 nucleotides read TGTGCCAGCAGCTTAGCCGTGGGCGAGCAGTACTTC. The chain couples TRBV7-6 to TRBJ2-7; D remains ambiguous. The CDR3 extends over 12 amino acids. V lost 0 bases and J 6 bases, leaving 6 bases between the germline ends. Germline V gene lookup returns CDR1 SGHVS and CDR2 FNYEAQ.

This chain uses TRBV5-6 with TRBJ2-7; 8 bases fit TRBD1. V dropped 6 bases and J dropped 4; count of bases not matched to a gene: 9. The CDR3 is 14 residues long. The germline V gene has CDR1 SGHDT and CDR2 YYEEEE. The CDR3 DNA follows: TGTGCCAGCACCTTAGGACAGGGAATATACGAGCAGTACTTC. Translating gives CASTLGQGIYEQYF.

Many counts were recorded for this clonotype. V and J are TRBV5-1 and TRBJ2-7, with 8 bases identical to TRBD1. CDR1 is SGHRS, CDR2 YFSETQ, per germline. J gave up 6 bases and V 1 base, and 12 bases lay outside the gene matches. The length of the CDR3 is 16 residues. The chain's CDR3 is CASSLQPTGTGGEQYF. The CDR3 DNA sequence: TGCGCCAGCAGCTTGCAACCGACCGGGACAGGAGGCGAGCAGTACTTC.

The chain is built from TRBV5-1 and TRBJ1-2; 10 nucleotides agree with TRBD1. The trim removed 4 bases at V and 5 bases at J, leaving 2 bases unmatched. CDR1 and CDR2 (germline): SGHRS, YFSETQ. The CDR3 is 13 amino acids. CDR3: CASSMDRGYGYTF. The CDR3 DNA sequence: TGCGCCAGCAGCATGGACAGGGGGTATGGCTACACCTTC. Full variable domain (missing parts from reference TRBV5-1 and TRBJ1-2): KAGVTQTPRYLIKTRGQQVTLSCSPISGHRSVSWYQQTPGQGLQFLFEYFSETQRNKGNFPGRFSGRQFSNSRSEMNVSTLELGDSALYLCASSMDRGYGYTFGSGTRLTVV.

This chain links TRBV7-9 with TRBJ2-3; D is uncertain. There are 17 residues in the CDR3. The V gene's germline CDR1 is SEHNR and CDR2 FQNEAQ (reference sequence). The V end lost 1 base, the J end lost 0 bases, and 14 bases lay between the germline ends. The CDR3 nucleotides read TGTGCCAGCAGCTTAGGTGTCTCGAAGACTAGCACAGATACGCAGTATTTT. Translated, it gives CASSLGVSKTSTDTQYF.

This clonotype was seen only a few times. V gene TRBV12-3 or TRBV12-4 combines with J gene TRBJ1-1; no definite D call. The V end was cut by 6 bases, the J end by 2 bases, with 7 bases between. CDR3 size: 12 residues. The CDR3 is CASRIINTEAFF. As DNA, the CDR3 is TGTGCCAGCAGGATAATTAACACTGAAGCTTTCTTT.

This chain connects TRBV7-9 to TRBJ1-1; D is possibly TRBD1 (5 bases). CDR1 and CDR2 (germline): SEHNR, FQNEAQ (reference sequence). V gave up 4 bases and J gave up 1 base, with 10 bases separating them. The CDR3 loop spans 14 amino acids. CDR3 in amino acids: CASSSVGANTEAFF. DNA for the CDR3: TGTGCCAGCAGCTCTGTAGGGGCGAACACTGAAGCTTTCTTT.

The chain recombines TRBV20-1 with TRBJ2-5; TRBD1 agrees at 7 bases. The V segment lost 6 bases and the J segment 7 bases; nucleotides outside the gene matches: 11. The germline CDR1 and CDR2 sequences are DFQATT and SNEGSKA (reference sequence). This CDR3 is 13 amino acids long. Written as DNA, the CDR3 is TGCAGTGCCGATCGACAGGGAATAGGGACCCAGTACTTC. Encoded protein: CSADRQGIGTQYF.

This clonotype came up a few times. The CDR3 protein is CASSLGTDNYGYTF. The CDR3 DNA reads as TGTGCCAGCAGCTTAGGGACGGACAACTATGGCTACACCTTC. The chain links TRBV7-9 to TRBJ1-2; D ambiguous. Germline V CDR1 and CDR2: SEHNR, FQNEAQ (reference sequence). CDR3 length equals 14 residues. Deletions cut 1 base from V and 2 bases from J, with 8 bases between.

The chain uses TRBV13 and TRBJ2-7, with D perhaps matching TRBD1 or TRBD2 (5 bases each). Between the trimmed V and J ends, which lost 5 bases and 3 bases, there was a span of 23 bases. This CDR3 is built from 17 residues. Germline CDR1 and CDR2: PRHDT and FYEKMQ (reference sequence). CDR3 residues: CASSRKGYRDGDYEQYF. CDR3 in DNA: TGTGCCAGCAGCCGAAAAGGATACCGGGACGGAGACTACGAGCAGTACTTC. The variable domain in full, with the rest retrieved from reference TRBV13 and TRBJ2-7, is AAGVIQSPRHLIKEKRETATLKCYPIPRHDTVYWYQQGPGQDPQFLISFYEKMQSDKGSIPDRFSAQQFSDYHSELNMSSLELGDSALYFCASSRKGYRDGDYEQYFGPGTRLTVT.

The sample holds a few counts of this clonotype. The CDR3: CSAREMVSPLHF. The CDR3 nucleotides are TGCAGTGCTAGAGAAATGGTCTCTCCCCTCCACTTT. V gene TRBV20-1 combines with J gene TRBJ1-6; D gene uncertain. Germline assignment: CDR1 DFQATT and CDR2 SNEGSKA (reference sequence). This CDR3 is 12 amino acids long. V dropped 0 bases and J dropped 13 bases, with 10 bases sitting between them.

The chain joins TRBV13 to TRBJ2-3; 8 bases align to TRBD1. The J segment lost 4 bases and the V segment lost 0 bases, leaving 6 bases of the junction unmatched. Germline V gives CDR1 PRHDT, CDR2 FYEKMQ (reference sequence). The CDR3 is made up of 16 amino acids. The CDR3 DNA reads as TGTGCCAGCAGCTTAGGGGACAGGGTGCGCGCAGATACGCAGTATTTT. Its protein product is CASSLGDRVRADTQYF.

This clonotype was found a few times. The chain links TRBV20-1 to TRBJ2-1, with 8 bases identical to TRBD2. CDR1 and CDR2 (germline): DFQATT, SNEGSKA (reference sequence). The CDR3 spans 14 residues. J was trimmed by 7 bases and V by 6 bases; bases with no gene match: 11. The CDR3 DNA sequence: TGCAGTGCGCCGAGGGCGGGGGGTTATAATGAGCAGTTCTTC. Its translation: CSAPRAGGYNEQFF.

This chain uses TRBV6-1 with TRBJ2-7; TRBD2 aligns across 11 bases. This CDR3 has 16 residues. Germline V lookup: CDR1 MNHNS, CDR2 SASEGT. V dropped 5 bases and J dropped 2; count of bases not matched to a gene: 8. The CDR3: CASSNRLAGTPYEQYF. The CDR3 DNA reads as TGTGCCAGCAGTAATCGACTAGCGGGGACCCCCTACGAGCAGTACTTC.